A single sample is the source of the 21 T cell receptor beta chains below, sequenced in a study of blood T cell repertoires in COVID-19. Assay used: immunoSEQ multiplex PCR; TCRdb lists only in-frame clones, some missing. The data show 110,000 to 150,000 clones, around 80% seen once. Specimen: peripheral blood. The receptors stem from a man aged 55 to 70 with active or convalescent COVID-19.

V gene TRBV7-6 combines with J gene TRBJ1-4; TRBD1 agrees at 7 bases. The CDR3 length is 18 residues. The V gene's germline CDR1 is SGHVS and CDR2 FNYEAQ. Trimming removed 5 bases from V and 6 bases from J; junction bases left unmatched: 18. CDR3 amino acids: CASSRGQNYRGVDEKLFF. As DNA, the CDR3 is TGTGCCAGCAGCCGAGGCCAAAACTACAGGGGCGTCGATGAAAAACTGTTTTTT.

The chain employs TRBV6-2 or TRBV6-3 and TRBJ1-5, with 8 nucleotides matching TRBD1. This CDR3 has 17 amino acids. V lost 5 bases to trimming and J lost 6 bases; unmatched junction nucleotides: 15. Per germline, CDR1 MNHEY and CDR2 SVGEGT. The CDR3, as DNA: TGTGCCAGCAGTCACCAACAATTGCAGGGGGCGCGTCAGCCCCAGCATTTT. It specifies CASSHQQLQGARQPQHF.

As concerns this clone: One end of the junction is discordant with germline, which a read error may explain. The chain joins TRBV19 to TRBJ2-2, with 7 bases lining up with TRBD2. This CDR3 comprises 16 residues. Germline-derived CDR1 and CDR2 are LNHDA and SQIVND (reference sequence). In nucleotides, the CDR3 is TGTGCCAGTAGTCCCCGACTAGCAATGAACCCCGGGGAGCTGTTTTTT. Amino acids: CASSPRLAMNPGELFF.

This chain uses TRBV12-3 or TRBV12-4 with TRBJ2-1; 7 nucleotides align to TRBD2. The CDR3 is made up of 12 amino acids. Trimming took 3 bases from V and 9 from J; bases not matched to a gene: 2. CDR3 residues: CASSFTGGEQFF. CDR3 nucleotides: TGTGCCAGCAGTTTTACGGGGGGTGAGCAGTTCTTC.

The chain couples TRBV5-6 to TRBJ2-3; D remains unclear. V lost 4 bases and J 0 bases, leaving 12 bases between the germline ends. Germline CDR1 reads SGHDT; CDR2 reads YYEEEE. The CDR3 totals 15 residues. The CDR3 is CASSLRYRSTDTQYF. The CDR3 nucleotides read TGTGCCAGCAGCCTAAGATACCGAAGCACAGATACGCAGTATTTT.

J is TRBJ2-4 and V is TRBV25-1; a possible D gene is TRBD1 (5 bases). Germline assignment: CDR1 MGHDK and CDR2 SYGVNS. This CDR3 spans 13 amino acids. Trimming cost V 4 bases and J 5 bases, with 9 bases left between them. As DNA, the CDR3 is TGTGCCAGCAGTGGTAGCAGGGAAAACATTCAGTACTTC. It is translated as CASSGSRENIQYF.

The rearrangement uses TRBV28 and TRBJ1-4; 8 bases fit TRBD1. Germline V gene data show CDR1 as MDHEN and CDR2 as SYDVKM. V lost 4 bases, J lost 7 bases, and 8 bases stayed unmatched. This CDR3 contains 15 residues. CDR3 in amino acids: CASSSPTGAGEKLFF. In DNA form, the CDR3 reads TGTGCCAGCAGTTCGCCGACAGGGGCGGGTGAAAAACTGTTTTTT. The entire variable domain, with the rest obtained from reference TRBV28 and TRBJ1-4, is as follows: DVKVTQSSRYLVKRTGEKVFLECVQDMDHENMFWYRQDPGLGLRLIYFSYDVKMKEKGDIPEGYSVSREKKERFSLILESASTNQTSMYLCASSSPTGAGEKLFFGSGTQLSVL.

The chain combines TRBV30 with TRBJ1-1, with D perhaps TRBD1 (6 bases). The length of the CDR3 is 13 residues. V was shortened by 4 bases and J by 3 bases, with 12 bases between the two germline ends. CDR1 GTSNPN and CDR2 SVGIG come from the germline V gene (reference sequence). The CDR3 nucleotides are TGTGCCTGGACCCCGTCAGGGGACACTGAAGCTTTCTTT. It is translated as CAWTPSGDTEAFF.

The rearrangement uses TRBV7-2 and TRBJ2-5; 10 bases map to TRBD1. CDR3 length: 13 amino acids. Germline CDR1 SGHTA, CDR2 FQGNSA. With 6 bases clipped from V and 5 bases from J, the junction kept 3 bases outside the gene matches. Here the CDR3 reads CASRRTGGETQYF. The CDR3 DNA sequence: TGTGCCAGCAGACGGACAGGGGGGGAGACCCAGTACTTC.

This sequence joins TRBV6-2 or TRBV6-3 and TRBJ1-1; 7 bases line up with TRBD1. CDR3 length equals 15 residues. Trimming cost V 5 bases and J 5 bases; bases outside gene matches: 11. Germline V gene sequence: CDR1 MNHEY, CDR2 SVGEGT. For the CDR3, the DNA is TGTGCCAGCAGTCGACAGGGACGGGGAGCAACTGAAGCTTTCTTT. This sequence encodes CASSRQGRGATEAFF.

DNA for the CDR3: TGTGCCAGCAGCGGCGGGACAGGGGCACTTTACGAGCAGTACTTC. Amino acids: CASSGGTGALYEQYF. V gene TRBV13 combines with J gene TRBJ2-7; TRBD1 aligns across 10 bases. Trimming removed 5 bases from V and 4 bases from J; junction bases left unmatched: 8. The CDR3 is 15 amino acids. Germline V gene data show CDR1 as PRHDT and CDR2 as FYEKMQ (reference sequence). The variable domain in full, with the rest retrieved from reference TRBV13 and TRBJ2-7, is AAGVIQSPRHLIKEKRETATLKCYPIPRHDTVYWYQQGPGQDPQFLISFYEKMQSDKGSIPDRFSAQQFSDYHSELNMSSLELGDSALYFCASSGGTGALYEQYFGPGTRLTVT.

V and J are TRBV18 and TRBJ2-7; TRBD1 matches 9 bases. CDR3 length equals 15 residues. Germline CDR1 KGHSH, CDR2 LQKENI. J was trimmed by 3 bases and V by 0 bases; bases with no gene match: 3. The DNA of the CDR3 is TGTGCCAGCTCACCACCAACGGGACAGGGCTACGAGCAGTACTTC. Its protein is CASSPPTGQGYEQYF.

The chain employs TRBV19 and TRBJ2-2; perhaps TRBD2 as D (6 bases). CDR1 and CDR2 from the germline V gene are LNHDA and SQIVND (reference sequence). The germline V and J ends were trimmed by 3 bases and 5 bases, with 10 bases remaining between them. The CDR3 has 14 amino acids. The CDR3 DNA reads TGTGCCAGTAGTATGGGGGGAGAGACCGGGGAGCTGTTTTTT. The encoded protein is CASSMGGETGELFF.

V usage is TRBV7-2 and J usage is TRBJ2-7; 10 bases are shared with TRBD2. The germline V gene encodes CDR1 SGHTA and CDR2 FQGNSA. The V segment lost 0 bases and the J segment 0 bases; nucleotides outside the gene matches: 17. The CDR3 contains 21 residues. DNA for the CDR3: TGTGCCAGCAGCTTAGCGCGGTTGAGCGGGGGGGCCCAAACGACCTCCTACGAGCAGTACTTC. Protein: CASSLARLSGGAQTTSYEQYF. Complete variable domain (other parts from reference TRBV7-2 and TRBJ2-7): GAGVSQSPSNKVTEKGKDVELRCDPISGHTALYWYRQSLGQGLEFLIYFQGNSAPDKSGLPSDRFSAERTGGSVSTLTIQRTQQEDSAVYLCASSLARLSGGAQTTSYEQYFGPGTRLTVT.

This sequence joins TRBV30 and TRBJ1-5, with TRBD1 identical over 10 bases. Germline V gene sequence: CDR1 GTSNPN, CDR2 SVGIG (reference sequence). The CDR3 runs to 15 residues. The trim removed 3 bases at V and 8 bases at J, leaving 10 bases unmatched. As DNA, the CDR3 is TGTGCCTGGAGCATACCCGGGACAGGGGTAAAGCCCCAGCATTTT. Amino acids: CAWSIPGTGVKPQHF.

This chain links TRBV5-1 with TRBJ2-1; 9 bases agree with TRBD2. The trim removed 4 bases at V and 1 base at J, leaving 3 bases unmatched. The CDR3 has 15 residues. CDR1 and CDR2 from the germline V gene are SGHRS and YFSETQ. Written as DNA, the CDR3 is TGCGCCAGCAGCCTAAGCGGGGGGTCCTACAATGAGCAGTTCTTC. This encodes CASSLSGGSYNEQFF.

This chain connects TRBV3-1 (or the pseudogene TRBV3-2) to TRBJ2-7, with 8 positions matching TRBD1. The junction had 4 bases not matched to a gene; V was cut back by 1 base and J by 2 bases. The CDR3 is 15 residues long. CDR1 is LGHDT and CDR2 is YNNKEL in the germline V gene (reference sequence). CDR3 protein: CASSQGGTGTYEQYF. In nucleotides, the CDR3 is TGTGCCAGCAGCCAAGGGGGGACAGGAACCTACGAGCAGTACTTC.

The chain combines TRBV7-2 with TRBJ2-5; a possible D gene is TRBD1 (6 bases). Trimming cost V 3 bases and J 10 bases, with 15 bases left between them. Per the germline V gene, CDR1 is SGHTA and CDR2 is FQGNSA. The CDR3 spans 13 residues. CDR3 protein: CASSFRTEKNQYF. CDR3 in DNA: TGTGCCAGCAGCTTTCGGACAGAAAAGAACCAGTACTTC.

The chain links TRBV19 to TRBJ1-2; 8 bases agree with TRBD1. CDR3 length equals 16 residues. Losses at the gene ends were 5 bases for V and 0 bases for J; bases not matched to a gene: 8. Looked up from germline, CDR1 is LNHDA and CDR2 is SQIVND (reference sequence). CDR3 in amino acids: CASSPRPRGPNYGYTF. The CDR3 nucleotides are TGTGCCAGTAGTCCTCGACCCAGGGGGCCTAACTATGGCTACACCTTC.

The chain has TRBV24-1 and TRBJ2-3; no definite D call. The CDR3 length is 14 residues. The germline V gene encodes CDR1 KGHDR and CDR2 SFDVKD. Trimming removed 3 bases from V and 2 bases from J, with 8 bases in between. The CDR3 nucleotides are TGTGCCACCAGTGATCCCCCTTTCACAGATACGCAGTATTTT. Protein product: CATSDPPFTDTQYF.

The rearrangement links TRBV29-1 to TRBJ2-1; 11 bases map to TRBD2. V gave up 7 bases and J gave up 4 bases; unmatched junction bases: 9. Germline V CDR1 and CDR2: SQVTM, ANQGSEA. This CDR3 has 15 amino acids. The CDR3 loop reads CSAVAGGPDYNEQFF. The CDR3 DNA follows: TGCAGCGCCGTAGCGGGAGGGCCGGATTACAATGAGCAGTTCTTC.